The 8 T cell receptor beta chains below were found in one sample sequenced in a study of Ad26.COV2.S vaccination and SARS-CoV-2 variants. Only in-frame clones appear in the TCRdb table, and some are missing; sequencing was by immunoSEQ multiplex PCR. The sample has 180,000 or so clones, approximately 88% seen once; the top ten hold 5.9%. Sequencing was performed on peripheral blood, taken after recovery from COVID-19. The receptors derive from a human donor who had recovered from COVID-19.

The J gene is TRBJ1-1, the V gene TRBV6-5, with D possibly TRBD1 on 5 matching bases. The CDR3 runs 15 residues. CDR1 and CDR2 (germline): MNHEY, SVGAGI. The V gene lost 6 bases and the J gene lost 6 bases, with 20 bases spanning the gap. CDR3 DNA sequence: TGTGCCAGCAGCGCGATAGGGCAGGGCGGTCCTGAAGCTTTCTTT. This encodes CASSAIGQGGPEAFF.

The V call is TRBV15, the J call TRBJ2-3; the match to TRBD2 covers 7 bases. The CDR3 is made up of 19 amino acids. The germline CDR1 and CDR2 sequences are LNHNV and YYDKDF (reference sequence). The junction had 14 bases not matched to a gene; V was cut back by 1 base and J by 1 base. The CDR3 nucleotides read TGTGCCACCAGCAGAGCCAGAAGACTAGCACCGATCGGCACAGATACGCAGTATTTT. It codes for CATSRARRLAPIGTDTQYF.

The chain employs TRBV27 and TRBJ2-1; unclear D gene. CDR1 MNHEY and CDR2 SMNVEV come from the germline V gene (reference sequence). Trimming shortened V by 4 bases and J by 8 bases, and 12 bases separated the two germline ends. The CDR3 covers 13 residues. CDR3 in amino acids: CASSSTQLDEQFF. In DNA form, the CDR3 reads TGTGCCAGCAGTTCCACCCAGTTGGATGAGCAGTTCTTC.

This chain joins TRBV2 and TRBJ1-2; D unclear. CDR3 length: 12 residues. Germline values: CDR1 SNHLY, CDR2 FYNNEI. The V gene lost 6 bases and the J gene lost 1 base, with 6 bases spanning the gap. CDR3 protein: CASSPYNYGYTF. The CDR3 DNA reads as TGTGCCAGCAGCCCGTATAACTATGGCTACACCTTC.

The gene calls are TRBV5-1 and TRBJ2-3; no firm D call. CDR1 SGHRS and CDR2 YFSETQ come from the germline V gene. The CDR3 contains 14 residues. V gave up 4 bases and J gave up 3 bases, with 12 bases separating them. This CDR3 is CASSPFAETDTQYF. CDR3 nucleotide sequence: TGCGCCAGCAGCCCCTTCGCGGAGACAGATACGCAGTATTTT.

CDR3 DNA sequence: TGTGCCAGCAGCGTTAGCGGGGGTCTCACAGATACGCAGTATTTT. It encodes CASSVSGGLTDTQYF. The chain recombines TRBV9 with TRBJ2-3; 9 bases fit TRBD2. With V trimmed by 2 bases and J by 2 bases, 3 bases remained unmatched. This CDR3 contains 15 residues. Germline lookup yields CDR1 SGDLS and CDR2 YYNGEE.

This rearrangement joins TRBV27 to TRBJ2-1, with TRBD2 identical over 15 bases. V was clipped by 3 bases and J by 8 bases; unmatched bases: 8. The germline gives CDR1 MNHEY, CDR2 SMNVEV (reference sequence). CDR3 size: 17 residues. CDR3 residues: CASSLNFGTSGRYEQFF. CDR3 DNA: TGTGCCAGCAGTTTGAACTTTGGGACTAGCGGGAGGTATGAGCAGTTCTTC.

The DNA for the CDR3 is TGTGCCAGCAGCCCTCGGACTCTTCAAGAGACCCAGTACTTC. It yields the protein CASSPRTLQETQYF. The chain couples TRBV11-2 to TRBJ2-5; D may be TRBD2 (5 bases). V was cut by 5 bases and J by 2 bases, with 12 bases left in between. Germline loops: CDR1 SGHAT, CDR2 FQNNGV. The length of the CDR3 is 14 residues.